This note documents a single T cell receptor beta chain sequence. The antigen remains unidentified. This record belongs to a study of PD-1 blockade in classical Hodgkin lymphoma. Each patient experienced a relapse that followed autologous stem cell transplantation, and brentuximab vedotin exposure varied. Best response was recorded as complete response, partial response or progressive disease. Assay used: immunoSEQ multiplex PCR; TCRdb lists only in-frame clones, some missing. The sample consists of about 46,000 clones, around three quarters of them appearing once. Germline lookup yields CDR1 MNHNY and CDR2 SVGAGI (reference sequence). This CDR3 has 16 amino acids. Trimming stripped 0 bases from V and 0 bases from J, with 12 bases between. Whole-study findings and limits: Relative to healthy donors, newly diagnosed patients reportedly had lower baseline TCR diversity, which was reported as lower still in relapsed/refractory patients. With CD4+ cells, TCR diversity rose significantly by C4D1, but not with CD8+ cells.

The origin of this receptor is a human donor with classical Hodgkin lymphoma. This chain uses TRBV6-6 with TRBJ2-7, with D perhaps TRBD2 (6 bases). The sequences come from peripheral blood mononuclear cells (PBMCs), collected before the second cycle of nivolumab. The CDR3 DNA reads TGTGCCAGCAGTTACTCGGCGATAGCGGTCTCCTACGAGCAGTACTTC. Its protein is CASSYSAIAVSYEQYF.